This T cell receptor beta chain was sequenced during a study of blood T cell repertoires in COVID-19. Looking at the study overall: From T cells, B-cell-depleted T cells, or PBMCs came the material, which was cDNA or gDNA.

In its sample, this clone was seen a few times. Assay used: immunoSEQ multiplex PCR; TCRdb lists only in-frame clones, some missing. The sample holds about 280,000 clones; about nine tenths are singletons and the top ten take about 3%. CDR3 length: 17 residues. In germline, CDR1 is SGHDT, CDR2 YYEEEE. V was pared by 4 bases and J by 0 bases, with 18 bases between. The sequence was obtained from a woman under 40 with active or convalescent COVID-19. The rearrangement uses TRBV5-6 and TRBJ2-3, with D perhaps matching TRBD1 (6 bases). Sequencing input: peripheral blood. For the CDR3, the DNA is TGTGCCAGCAGCCAGGCATGGACAGTAGAAAGCACAGATACGCAGTATTTT. It encodes CASSQAWTVESTDTQYF. The variable domain in full, with the rest retrieved from reference TRBV5-6 and TRBJ2-3, is DAGVTQSPTHLIKTRGQQVTLRCSPKSGHDTVSWYQQALGQGPQFIFQYYEEEERQRGNFPDRFSGHQFPNYSSELNVNALLLGDSALYLCASSQAWTVESTDTQYFGPGTRLTVL.